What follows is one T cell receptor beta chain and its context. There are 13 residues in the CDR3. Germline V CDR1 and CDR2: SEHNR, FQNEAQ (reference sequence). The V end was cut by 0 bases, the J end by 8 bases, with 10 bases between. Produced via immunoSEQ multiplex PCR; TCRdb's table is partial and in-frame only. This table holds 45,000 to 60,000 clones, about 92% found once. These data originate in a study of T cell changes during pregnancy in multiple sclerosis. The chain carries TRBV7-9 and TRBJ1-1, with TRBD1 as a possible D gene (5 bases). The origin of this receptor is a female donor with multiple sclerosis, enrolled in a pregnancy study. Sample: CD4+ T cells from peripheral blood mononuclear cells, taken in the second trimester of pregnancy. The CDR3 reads CASSLAMSGEAFF. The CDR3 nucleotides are TGTGCCAGCAGCTTAGCTATGTCAGGGGAAGCTTTCTTT.